The sequence of this TCR beta chain was determined in a study of shared clonotypes between healthy human individuals. At the level of the study: CD4 naive and CD4 memory each took three plates per donor, while CD8 naive took two and CD8 memory one.

Partitioning of CD4+ cells yielded a CD45RA+ naive subset and a CD45RA-negative memory subset. The CDR3 consists of 15 residues. The V end was cut by 3 bases, the J end by 5 bases, with 16 bases between. The germline CDR1 and CDR2 sequences are SGHRS and YFSETQ. Per the authors' pipeline: Owing to the provision of junction-only sequences devoid of quality scores by immunoSEQ, filtering differed. Profiling relied on immunoSEQ multiplex PCR, and the TCRdb table lists in-frame clones only, not all of them. That table supplies the V and J calls and clone size; D and trimming were determined from the DNA. The sample holds some 2,100,000 clones, around 95% seen once.

Source material: naive CD4+ T cells sorted from blood. Subset: CD45RA+ positively selected. The V and J genes are TRBV5-1 and TRBJ2-3; the D gene is possibly TRBD1 (6 bases). The sequence was collected from a man aged 18 to 35 in good health. The CDR3 spells CASSSGQSMGDTQYF. In DNA form, the CDR3 reads TGCGCCAGCAGCTCCGGACAGTCTATGGGAGATACGCAGTATTTT.